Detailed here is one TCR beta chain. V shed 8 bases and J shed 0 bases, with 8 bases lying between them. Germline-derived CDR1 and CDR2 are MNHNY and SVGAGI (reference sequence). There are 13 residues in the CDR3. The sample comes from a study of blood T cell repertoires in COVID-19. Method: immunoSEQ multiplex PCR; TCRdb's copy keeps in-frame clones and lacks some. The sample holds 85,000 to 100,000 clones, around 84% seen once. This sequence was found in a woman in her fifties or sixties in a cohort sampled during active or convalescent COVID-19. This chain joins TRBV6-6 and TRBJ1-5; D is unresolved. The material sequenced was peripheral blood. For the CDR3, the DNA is TGTGCCAGCCTAGGTTATAGCAATCAGCCCCAGCATTTT. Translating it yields CASLGYSNQPQHF.